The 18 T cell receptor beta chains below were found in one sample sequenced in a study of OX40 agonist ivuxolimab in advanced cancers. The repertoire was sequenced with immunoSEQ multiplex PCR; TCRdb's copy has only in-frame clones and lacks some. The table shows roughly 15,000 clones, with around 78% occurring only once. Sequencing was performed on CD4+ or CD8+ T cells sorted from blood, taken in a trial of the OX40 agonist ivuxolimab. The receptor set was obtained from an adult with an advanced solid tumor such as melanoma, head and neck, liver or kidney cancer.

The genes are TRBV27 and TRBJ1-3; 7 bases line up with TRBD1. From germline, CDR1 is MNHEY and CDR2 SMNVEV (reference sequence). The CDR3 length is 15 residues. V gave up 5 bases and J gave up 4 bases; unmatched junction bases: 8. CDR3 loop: CASSPTGVSGNTIYF. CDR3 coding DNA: TGTGCCAGCAGTCCTACAGGGGTTTCCGGAAACACCATATATTTT.

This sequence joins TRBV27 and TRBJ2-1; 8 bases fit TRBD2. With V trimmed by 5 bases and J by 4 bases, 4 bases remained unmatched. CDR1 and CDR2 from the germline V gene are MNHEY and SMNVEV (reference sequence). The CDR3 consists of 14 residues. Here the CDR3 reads CASSTSGIYNEQFF. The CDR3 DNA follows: TGTGCCAGCAGTACTAGCGGAATTTACAATGAGCAGTTCTTC.

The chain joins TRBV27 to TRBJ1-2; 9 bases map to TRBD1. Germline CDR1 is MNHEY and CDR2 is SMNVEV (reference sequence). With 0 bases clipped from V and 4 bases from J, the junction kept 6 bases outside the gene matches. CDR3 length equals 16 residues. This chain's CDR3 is CASSLSQGARIYGYTF. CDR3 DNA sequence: TGTGCCAGCAGTTTATCACAGGGGGCGCGAATCTATGGCTACACCTTC.

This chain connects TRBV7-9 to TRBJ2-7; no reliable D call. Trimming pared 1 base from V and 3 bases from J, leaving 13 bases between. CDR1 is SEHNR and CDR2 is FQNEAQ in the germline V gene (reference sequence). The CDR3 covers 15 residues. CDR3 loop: CASSLVGRNLYEQYF. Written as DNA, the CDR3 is TGTGCCAGCAGCTTAGTGGGCAGGAATCTCTACGAGCAGTACTTC. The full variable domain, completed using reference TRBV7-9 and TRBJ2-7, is DTGVSQNPRHKITKRGQNVTFRCDPISEHNRLYWYRQTLGQGPEFLTYFQNEAQLEKSRLLSDRFSAERPKGSFSTLEIQRTEQGDSAMYLCASSLVGRNLYEQYFGPGTRLTVT.

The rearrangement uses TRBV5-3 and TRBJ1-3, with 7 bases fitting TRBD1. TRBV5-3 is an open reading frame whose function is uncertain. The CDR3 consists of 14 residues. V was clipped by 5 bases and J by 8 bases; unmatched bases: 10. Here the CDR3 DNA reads TGTGCCAGAAGTTCAATAGGGGGCGCGGACACCATATATTTT. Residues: CARSSIGGADTIYF.

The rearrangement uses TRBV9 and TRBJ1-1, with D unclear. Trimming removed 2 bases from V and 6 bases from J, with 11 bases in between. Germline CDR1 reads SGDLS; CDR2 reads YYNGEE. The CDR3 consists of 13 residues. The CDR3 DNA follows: TGTGCCAGCAGCGTCCTTATGGGCGCTGAAGCTTTCTTT. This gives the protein CASSVLMGAEAFF.

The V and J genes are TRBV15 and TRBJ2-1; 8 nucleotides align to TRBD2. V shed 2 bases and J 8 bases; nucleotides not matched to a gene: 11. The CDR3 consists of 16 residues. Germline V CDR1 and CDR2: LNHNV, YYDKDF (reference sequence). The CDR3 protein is CATSRPSGGPRDEQFF. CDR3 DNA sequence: TGTGCCACCAGCAGACCTTCGGGGGGGCCTCGAGATGAGCAGTTCTTC.

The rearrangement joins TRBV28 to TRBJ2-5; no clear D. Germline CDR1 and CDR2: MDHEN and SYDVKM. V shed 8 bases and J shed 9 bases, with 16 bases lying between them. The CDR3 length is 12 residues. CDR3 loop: CASGISRWSQYF. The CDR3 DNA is TGTGCCAGCGGAATTTCACGGTGGTCCCAGTACTTC.

The CDR3 loop is CASSGGTGVRTEQYF. The CDR3 DNA reads as TGTGCCAGCAGCGGCGGGACAGGGGTTAGGACCGAGCAGTACTTC. The rearrangement links TRBV7-9 to TRBJ2-7; TRBD1 aligns across 10 bases. With 5 bases clipped from V and 6 bases from J, the junction kept 10 bases outside the gene matches. Germline-derived CDR1 and CDR2 are SEHNR and FQNEAQ (reference sequence). This CDR3 has 15 residues. Full variable domain (outside the CDR3, taken from reference TRBV7-9 and TRBJ2-7): DTGVSQNPRHKITKRGQNVTFRCDPISEHNRLYWYRQTLGQGPEFLTYFQNEAQLEKSRLLSDRFSAERPKGSFSTLEIQRTEQGDSAMYLCASSGGTGVRTEQYFGPGTRLTVT.

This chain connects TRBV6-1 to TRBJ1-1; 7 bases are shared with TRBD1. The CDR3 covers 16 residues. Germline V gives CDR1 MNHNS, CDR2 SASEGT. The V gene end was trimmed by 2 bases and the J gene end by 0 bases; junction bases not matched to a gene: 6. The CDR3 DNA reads TGTGCCAGCAGTGAATTAAAGGGGGCTTTGAACACTGAAGCTTTCTTT. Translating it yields CASSELKGALNTEAFF.

CDR3 sequence: CASSQDYFSRIEQGLGEAFF. CDR3 DNA: TGCGCCAGCAGCCAAGATTACTTTTCGAGAATAGAACAGGGTCTAGGTGAAGCTTTCTTT. The rearrangement joins TRBV4-1 to TRBJ1-1; tentatively, D is TRBD1 (6 bases). The CDR3 totals 20 residues. Germline CDR1 MGHRA, CDR2 YSYEKL. The V and J ends lost 0 bases and 7 bases respectively, with 30 bases between them.

This chain's CDR3 is CASSEDRTYQETQYF. The CDR3 DNA is TGTGCCAGCTCCGAAGACAGGACGTACCAAGAGACCCAGTACTTC. The J gene is TRBJ2-5, the V gene TRBV27, with TRBD1 as a possible D gene (6 bases). The CDR3 runs 15 residues. V lost 8 bases and J 0 bases, leaving 16 bases between the germline ends. Germline assignment: CDR1 MNHEY and CDR2 SMNVEV (reference sequence).

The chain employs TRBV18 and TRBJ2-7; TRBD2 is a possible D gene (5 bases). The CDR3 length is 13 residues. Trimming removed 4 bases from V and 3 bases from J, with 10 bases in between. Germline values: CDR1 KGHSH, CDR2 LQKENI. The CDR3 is CASSLREGYEQYF. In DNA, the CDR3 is TGTGCCAGCTCACTCCGTGAGGGCTACGAGCAGTACTTC.

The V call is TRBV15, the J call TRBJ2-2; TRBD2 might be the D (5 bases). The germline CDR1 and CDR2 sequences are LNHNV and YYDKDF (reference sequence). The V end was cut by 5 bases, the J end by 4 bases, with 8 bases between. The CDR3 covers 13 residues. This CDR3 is CATSARGTGELFF. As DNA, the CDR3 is TGTGCCACCAGCGCCCGGGGCACCGGGGAGCTGTTTTTT. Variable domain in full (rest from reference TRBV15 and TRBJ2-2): DAMVIQNPRYQVTQFGKPVTLSCSQTLNHNVMYWYQQKSSQAPKLLFHYYDKDFNNEADTPDNFQSRRPNTSFCFLDIRSPGLGDTAMYLCATSARGTGELFFGEGSRLTVL.

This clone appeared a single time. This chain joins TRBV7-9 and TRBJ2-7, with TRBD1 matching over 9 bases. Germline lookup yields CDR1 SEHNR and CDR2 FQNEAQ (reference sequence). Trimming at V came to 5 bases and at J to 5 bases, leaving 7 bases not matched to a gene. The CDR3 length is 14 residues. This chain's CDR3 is CASSPRDRVDEQYF. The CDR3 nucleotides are TGTGCCAGCAGCCCCCGGGACAGGGTAGACGAGCAGTACTTC. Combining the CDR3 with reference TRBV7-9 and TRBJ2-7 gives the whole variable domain DTGVSQNPRHKITKRGQNVTFRCDPISEHNRLYWYRQTLGQGPEFLTYFQNEAQLEKSRLLSDRFSAERPKGSFSTLEIQRTEQGDSAMYLCASSPRDRVDEQYFGPGTRLTVT.

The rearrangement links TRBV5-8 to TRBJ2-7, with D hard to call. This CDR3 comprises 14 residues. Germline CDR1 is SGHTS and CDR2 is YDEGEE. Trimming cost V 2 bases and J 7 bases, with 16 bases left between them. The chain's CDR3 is CASSFSEYIVEQYF. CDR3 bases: TGTGCCAGCAGCTTCTCCGAGTATATAGTGGAGCAGTACTTC.

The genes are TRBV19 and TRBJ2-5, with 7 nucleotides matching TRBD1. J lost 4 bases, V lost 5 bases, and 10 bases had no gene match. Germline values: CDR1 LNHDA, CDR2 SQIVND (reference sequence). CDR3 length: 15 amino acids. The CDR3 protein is CASSLVGGYRETQYF. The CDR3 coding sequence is TGTGCCAGTAGTCTGGTAGGGGGCTATAGAGAGACCCAGTACTTC.

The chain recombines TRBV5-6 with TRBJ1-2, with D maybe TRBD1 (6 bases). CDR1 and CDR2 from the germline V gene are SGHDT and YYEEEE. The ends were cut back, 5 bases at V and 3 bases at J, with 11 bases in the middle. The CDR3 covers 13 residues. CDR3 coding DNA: TGTGCCAGCAGTTGGGACAACGACTATGGCTACACCTTC. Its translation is CASSWDNDYGYTF.